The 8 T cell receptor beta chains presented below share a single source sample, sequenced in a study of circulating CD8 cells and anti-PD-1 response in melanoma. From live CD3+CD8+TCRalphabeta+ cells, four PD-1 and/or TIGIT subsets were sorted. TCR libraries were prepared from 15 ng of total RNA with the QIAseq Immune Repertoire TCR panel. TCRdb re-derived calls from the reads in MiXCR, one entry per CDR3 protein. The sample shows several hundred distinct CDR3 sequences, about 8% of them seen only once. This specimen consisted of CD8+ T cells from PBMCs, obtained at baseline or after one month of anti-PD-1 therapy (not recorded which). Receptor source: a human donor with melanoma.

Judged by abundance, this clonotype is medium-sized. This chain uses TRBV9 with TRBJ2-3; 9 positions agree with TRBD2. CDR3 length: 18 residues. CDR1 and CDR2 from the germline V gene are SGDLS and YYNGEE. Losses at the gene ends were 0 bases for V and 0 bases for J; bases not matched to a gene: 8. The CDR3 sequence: CASSVDGSGGASTDTQYF. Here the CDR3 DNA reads TGTGCCAGCAGCGTAGATGGTAGCGGGGGAGCTAGCACAGATACGCAGTATTTT.

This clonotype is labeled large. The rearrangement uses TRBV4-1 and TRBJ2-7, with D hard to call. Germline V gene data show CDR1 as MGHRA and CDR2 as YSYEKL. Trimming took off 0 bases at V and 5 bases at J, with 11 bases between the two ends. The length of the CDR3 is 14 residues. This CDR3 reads CASSQDAVGHEQYF. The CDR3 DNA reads TGCGCCAGCAGCCAAGACGCGGTCGGGCACGAGCAGTACTTC.

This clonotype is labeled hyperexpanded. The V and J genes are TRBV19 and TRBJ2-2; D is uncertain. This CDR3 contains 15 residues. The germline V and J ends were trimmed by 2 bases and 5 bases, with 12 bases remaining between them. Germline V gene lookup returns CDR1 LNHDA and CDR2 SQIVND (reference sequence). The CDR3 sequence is CASSIKGVRTGELFF. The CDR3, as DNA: TGTGCCAGTAGTATAAAGGGTGTTAGGACCGGGGAGCTGTTTTTT.

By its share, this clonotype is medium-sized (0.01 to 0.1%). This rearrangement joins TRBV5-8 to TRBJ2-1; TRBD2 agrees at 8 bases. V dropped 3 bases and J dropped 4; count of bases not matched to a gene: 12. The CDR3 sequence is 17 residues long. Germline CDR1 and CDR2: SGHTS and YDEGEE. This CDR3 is CASSSWGAGESYNEQFF. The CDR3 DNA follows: TGTGCCAGCAGCTCCTGGGGAGCGGGGGAGTCTTACAATGAGCAGTTCTTC.

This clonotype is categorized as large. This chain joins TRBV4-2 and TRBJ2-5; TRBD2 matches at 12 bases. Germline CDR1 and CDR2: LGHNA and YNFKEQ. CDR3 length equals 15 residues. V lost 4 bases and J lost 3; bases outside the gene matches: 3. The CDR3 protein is CASSPRTSGEETQYF. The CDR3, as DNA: TGTGCCAGCAGCCCCCGGACTAGCGGGGAAGAGACCCAGTACTTC.

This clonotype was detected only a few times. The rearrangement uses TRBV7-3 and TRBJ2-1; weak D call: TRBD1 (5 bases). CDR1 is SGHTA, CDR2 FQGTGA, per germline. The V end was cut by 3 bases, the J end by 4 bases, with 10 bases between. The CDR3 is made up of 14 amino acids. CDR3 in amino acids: CASSFRGRYNEQFF. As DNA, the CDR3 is TGTGCCAGCAGCTTTAGGGGTCGGTACAATGAGCAGTTCTTC.

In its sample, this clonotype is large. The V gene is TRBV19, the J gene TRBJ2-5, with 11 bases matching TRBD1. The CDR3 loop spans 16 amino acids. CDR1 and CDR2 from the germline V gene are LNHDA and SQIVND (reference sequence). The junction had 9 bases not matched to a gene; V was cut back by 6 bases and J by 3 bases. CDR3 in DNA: TGTGCCAGTAGCCATCGCCGGGGACAGGGGGAAGAGACCCAGTACTTC. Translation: CASSHRRGQGEETQYF.

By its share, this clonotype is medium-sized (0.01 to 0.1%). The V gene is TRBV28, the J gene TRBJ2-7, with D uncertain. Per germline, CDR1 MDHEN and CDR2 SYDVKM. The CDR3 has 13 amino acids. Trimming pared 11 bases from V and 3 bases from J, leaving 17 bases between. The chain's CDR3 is CASNFDRYYEQYF. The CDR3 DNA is TGTGCCTCCAACTTCGATAGGTACTACGAGCAGTACTTC.